One and the same sample provided the 11 T cell receptor beta chains below, sequenced in a study of neurological immune-mediated disorders. TCRdb re-derived calls from the 5' RACE reads in MiXCR, one entry per CDR3 protein. The sample includes 57,000 or so distinct CDR3 sequences, about an eighth of them seen just once. The sequenced material came from PBMCs. The receptors come from a man between 60 and 70 years old in good health.

As to this clonotype: This may be a read error: a much more frequent sequence differs by one nucleotide. V and J are TRBV10-3 and TRBJ1-1; TRBD1 matches at 8 bases. CDR3 length equals 14 residues. Unmatched junction bases numbered 6, after V lost 6 bases and J lost 3 bases. Germline values: CDR1 ENHRY, CDR2 SYGVKD. CDR3 coding DNA: TGTGCCATCAGGGTGACAGGGGATCACACTGAAGCTTTCTTT. Protein product: CAIRVTGDHTEAFF.

This clonotype was seen ten or more times. The gene calls are TRBV6-5 and TRBJ1-2; D gene ambiguous. Trimming shortened V by 8 bases and J by 8 bases, and 18 bases separated the two germline ends. CDR3 length: 13 amino acids. Germline CDR1 MNHEY, CDR2 SVGAGI. CDR3 DNA: TGTGCCAGCTCGGATCGTGAGGGCCGCGGCTACACCTTC. Its protein is CASSDREGRGYTF.

This clonotype was seen more than once but under ten times. This chain joins TRBV14 and TRBJ2-2; D is uncertain. The CDR3 sequence is 15 residues long. V was cut by 0 bases and J by 4 bases, with 9 bases left in between. From germline, CDR1 is SGHDN and CDR2 FVKESK. The CDR3 reads CASSQDPVLTGELFF. The CDR3, as DNA: TGTGCCAGCAGCCAAGATCCGGTCCTCACCGGGGAGCTGTTTTTT.

This clonotype was seen ten or more times. The chain recombines TRBV6-5 with TRBJ2-7; 12 nucleotides match TRBD1. CDR3 length: 14 amino acids. V lost 5 bases to trimming and J lost 7 bases; unmatched junction nucleotides: 6. The V gene's germline CDR1 is MNHEY and CDR2 SVGAGI. The chain's CDR3 is CASSRDRGPWEQYF. Here the CDR3 DNA reads TGTGCCAGCAGTCGGGACAGGGGGCCGTGGGAGCAGTACTTC.

This clonotype was recorded many times. J is TRBJ1-2 and V is TRBV9, with D possibly TRBD1 on 6 matching bases. This CDR3 is 14 amino acids long. Trimming shortened V by 3 bases and J by 6 bases, and 15 bases separated the two germline ends. CDR1 is SGDLS, CDR2 YYNGEE, per germline. The chain's CDR3 is CASSAAQGGDGYTF. For the CDR3, the DNA is TGTGCCAGCAGCGCCGCACAGGGAGGCGATGGCTACACCTTC.

This clonotype has at least ten counts. The DNA is omitted, as the CDR3 cannot be located on it reliably, and the CDR3 follows TCRdb's listing. The rearrangement joins TRBV7-2 to TRBJ2-1; the D call in the table, TRBD2, was not verified against the DNA. The CDR3 has 14 amino acids, counting both end residues. Germline values: CDR1 SGHTA, CDR2 FQGNSA. Here the CDR3 reads CASSPVAGGSVRFF.

This clonotype was recorded at least ten times. The chain links TRBV5-6 to TRBJ2-3, with 8 bases identical to TRBD1. V shed 4 bases and J 3 bases; nucleotides not matched to a gene: 10. CDR1 and CDR2 from the germline V gene are SGHDT and YYEEEE. The CDR3 runs 16 residues. The CDR3 loop reads CASSVDRGSRTDTQYF. The CDR3 DNA follows: TGTGCCAGCAGCGTCGACAGGGGCAGTAGGACAGATACGCAGTATTTT.

This clonotype appeared a few times. The DNA for the CDR3 is TGTGCCAGCAGCCAAGATCCTACAGGAGCCTACGAGCAGTACTTC. Protein sequence: CASSQDPTGAYEQYF. V usage is TRBV3-1 and J usage is TRBJ2-7, with D possibly TRBD1 on 5 matching bases. The V end lost 0 bases, the J end lost 2 bases, and 11 bases lay between the germline ends. Germline loops: CDR1 LGHDT, CDR2 YNNKEL (reference sequence). This CDR3 is 15 amino acids long.

This clonotype was detected ten times or more. V gene TRBV5-5 combines with J gene TRBJ1-5; 8 bases fit TRBD1. CDR1 SGHKS and CDR2 YYEKEE come from the germline V gene (reference sequence). This CDR3 is 14 amino acids long. The ends lost 1 base at V and 6 bases at J; junction bases unmatched: 3. CDR3 loop: CASSLPGTGQPQHF. In DNA, the CDR3 is TGTGCCAGCAGCTTGCCCGGGACAGGTCAGCCCCAGCATTTT.

This clonotype was observed at least ten times. In DNA, the CDR3 is TGCGCCAGCAGCTTCCAGGGAAACAAAGAGACCCAGTACTTC. Amino acids: CASSFQGNKETQYF. The chain combines TRBV5-1 with TRBJ2-5, with D tentatively TRBD1 (5 bases). This CDR3 region has 14 residues. Trimming left V 2 bases short and J 3 bases short, with 11 bases between. Germline V gene lookup returns CDR1 SGHRS and CDR2 YFSETQ.

The gene calls are TRBV20-1 and TRBJ2-1; possibly TRBD1 for D (6 bases). CDR1 and CDR2 from the germline V gene are DFQATT and SNEGSKA (reference sequence). The CDR3 consists of 14 residues. V was cut by 7 bases and J by 9 bases, with 22 bases left in between. CDR3 region: CSVPPGGERGEQFF. In DNA, the CDR3 is TGCAGTGTCCCACCTGGGGGCGAAAGGGGTGAGCAGTTCTTC.